Following are 22 T cell receptor beta chains from one sample sequenced in a study of molecular identifiers for immune sequencing clone quantification (dated by TCRdb to 2016 to 2019). Library preparation employed PCR. Sequenced on a NextSeq 500. TCRdb's own reprocessing of the public reads used fastp at Q25 and MiXCR and kept productive beta chains. Every entry covers one CDR3 protein and lists the most common genes and DNA from its rows. In this sample the table shows 300,000 to 400,000 distinct CDR3 sequences, 24% of which occur a single time. In total, the top ten clones hold 0.74% of the sample. Sequenced sample: naive CD8+ T cells from blood, with Jurkat cell RNA spiked in. The cell subset or site tag for this specimen amounts to: FACS-sorted CD8+CD4-CCR7+CD45RA+ naive T cells. All receptors derive from a human donor in good health. Some libraries in this study had Jurkat cell RNA spiked in.

V usage is TRBV28 and J usage is TRBJ1-5, with 7 positions matching TRBD1. Germline-derived CDR1 and CDR2 are MDHEN and SYDVKM. The CDR3 is 16 residues long. Germline trimming cut 3 bases from V and 6 bases from J; bases unmatched to any gene: 11. DNA for the CDR3: TGTGCCAGCAGTTTGTCGACAGGGATTGGCAGTCAGCCCCAGCATTTT. This sequence encodes CASSLSTGIGSQPQHF.

About this clonotype: This clone may be a read error of a much larger clone one base away. V is TRBV7-9 and J is TRBJ1-1; D is uncertain. The CDR3 has 14 amino acids. The V gene's germline CDR1 is SEHNR and CDR2 FQNEAQ (reference sequence). Trimming shortened V by 2 bases and J by 5 bases, and 12 bases separated the two germline ends. The DNA for the CDR3 is TGTGCCAGCAGCTTATCCAGGAAGGGAACTGAAGCTTTCTTT. Protein product: CASSLSRKGTEAFF. Together with reference TRBV7-9 and TRBJ1-1, the CDR3 gives the full variable domain: DTGVSQNPRHKITKRGQNVTFRCDPISEHNRLYWYRQTLGQGPEFLTYFQNEAQLEKSRLLSDRFSAERPKGSFSTLEIQRTEQGDSAMYLCASSLSRKGTEAFFGQGTRLTVV.

The table lists this clonotype with a few counts. V is TRBV7-9 and J is TRBJ2-5; no definite D call. The CDR3 is made up of 16 amino acids. In germline, CDR1 is SEHNR, CDR2 FQNEAQ (reference sequence). Deletions cut 5 bases from V and 4 bases from J, with 20 bases between. The CDR3 DNA reads as TGTGCCAGCAGCCCGACACTCGCCGGTGTGGGAGAGACCCAGTACTTC. The encoded protein is CASSPTLAGVGETQYF.

This clonotype occurred many times. The genes are TRBV9 and TRBJ1-3; tentatively, D is TRBD1 (5 bases). Germline V gene sequence: CDR1 SGDLS, CDR2 YYNGEE. V was shortened by 3 bases and J by 2 bases, with 15 bases between the two germline ends. The CDR3 extends over 16 amino acids. In DNA form, the CDR3 reads TGTGCCAGCAGCGCCAACCGGGGCGATCCTGGAAACACCATATATTTT. This sequence encodes CASSANRGDPGNTIYF.

J is TRBJ2-1 and V is TRBV4-1, with D hard to call. V lost 1 base to trimming and J lost 0 bases, with 7 bases between them. This CDR3 is built from 15 residues. Germline V gene lookup returns CDR1 MGHRA and CDR2 YSYEKL. The CDR3 here is CASSQAWTSYNEQFF. The CDR3 nucleotides are TGCGCCAGCAGCCAAGCATGGACCTCCTACAATGAGCAGTTCTTC.

This clonotype was found many times. The chain's CDR3 is CASRGASRNEQFF. In DNA, the CDR3 is TGTGCCAGCAGGGGGGCTAGTCGTAATGAGCAGTTCTTC. The genes are TRBV6-2 or TRBV6-3 and TRBJ2-1; weak D call: TRBD1 (6 bases). The CDR3 has 13 amino acids. V was clipped by 6 bases and J by 7 bases, with 13 bases between them. Germline CDR1 is MNHEY and CDR2 is SVGEGT.

The rearrangement uses TRBV4-2 and TRBJ1-5, with D tentatively TRBD1 (6 bases). The V gene lost 3 bases and the J gene lost 2 bases, with 17 bases spanning the gap. Germline V gene data show CDR1 as LGHNA and CDR2 as YNFKEQ. The CDR3 has 17 residues. This CDR3 reads CASSQEVTGQGNQPQHF. In DNA, the CDR3 is TGTGCCAGCAGCCAGGAGGTGACAGGCCAGGGCAATCAGCCCCAGCATTTT.

This clonotype has at least ten counts. This sequence joins TRBV28 and TRBJ1-5; 8 bases match TRBD1. The J segment lost 0 bases and the V segment lost 5 bases, leaving 3 bases of the junction unmatched. Germline loops: CDR1 MDHEN, CDR2 SYDVKM. This CDR3 is built from 15 residues. CDR3 coding DNA: TGTGCCAGCAGTCGACAGGGGTATAGCAATCAGCCCCAGCATTTT. Amino acid sequence: CASSRQGYSNQPQHF.

About this clonotype itself: A much more abundant neighbour one base away suggests this may be a read error. The CDR3 coding sequence is TGTGCCAGCGGCCAAGCGGGGTTTGGAGCAGATACGCAGTATTTT. It translates to CASGQAGFGADTQYF. V is TRBV3-1 and J is TRBJ2-3; 7 bases align to TRBD2. Germline assignment: CDR1 LGHDT and CDR2 YNNKEL (reference sequence). The CDR3 is 15 residues long.

There are a few counts of this clonotype. The V and J genes are TRBV4-3 and TRBJ1-1; D perhaps matches TRBD1 (5 bases). Germline CDR1 reads LGHNA; CDR2 reads YSLEER. CDR3 length equals 15 residues. Deletions cut 0 bases from V and 5 bases from J, with 13 bases between. The CDR3 protein is CASSQDQGGWTEAFF. The CDR3 DNA is TGCGCCAGCAGCCAAGATCAGGGCGGTTGGACTGAAGCTTTCTTT.

This clonotype was observed at least ten times. The gene calls are TRBV28 and TRBJ2-3; TRBD1 might be the D (5 bases). The CDR3 extends over 11 amino acids. V lost 6 bases and J 8 bases, leaving 9 bases between the germline ends. Germline assignment: CDR1 MDHEN and CDR2 SYDVKM. The CDR3, as DNA: TGTGCCAGCAGCCTAGGGGTTACGCAGTATTTT. It is translated as CASSLGVTQYF.

This clonotype was observed a few times. J is TRBJ2-3 and V is TRBV19; D remains ambiguous. The V gene's germline CDR1 is LNHDA and CDR2 SQIVND (reference sequence). CDR3 length: 11 amino acids. Between the trimmed V and J ends, which lost 7 bases and 5 bases, there was a span of 7 bases. CDR3 DNA: TGTGCCAGTACGATGGGAGATACGCAGTATTTT. This encodes CASTMGDTQYF.

This clonotype has a count of ten or more. The chain employs TRBV7-9 and TRBJ2-7; 8 bases match TRBD1. This CDR3 comprises 14 residues. CDR1 and CDR2 from the germline V gene are SEHNR and FQNEAQ (reference sequence). Trimming took 4 bases from V and 3 from J; bases not matched to a gene: 5. The CDR3: CASSSRQGSYEQYF. The CDR3 region has the DNA TGTGCCAGCAGCTCCAGACAGGGGAGCTACGAGCAGTACTTC.

This clonotype was observed many times. The genes are TRBV4-1 and TRBJ2-5; 8 nucleotides line up with TRBD1. The CDR3 loop spans 15 amino acids. J lost 5 bases, V lost 1 base, and 6 bases had no gene match. Germline values: CDR1 MGHRA, CDR2 YSYEKL. Here the CDR3 DNA reads TGCGCCAGCAGCCAAGTTGCAGGGGGCTGGGAGACCCAGTACTTC. This translates into CASSQVAGGWETQYF.

There are a few counts of this clonotype. This chain uses TRBV4-1 with TRBJ1-1; D is unresolved. Trimming took off 4 bases at V and 7 bases at J, with 10 bases between the two ends. This CDR3 spans 12 amino acids. Germline V CDR1 and CDR2: MGHRA, YSYEKL. CDR3 amino acids: CASSPGRLEAFF. The DNA of the CDR3 is TGCGCCAGCAGCCCTGGGAGGCTTGAAGCTTTCTTT.

This clonotype was seen many times. The chain couples TRBV20-1 to TRBJ1-1, with D unclear. The germline CDR1 and CDR2 sequences are DFQATT and SNEGSKA (reference sequence). This CDR3 is 14 amino acids long. V was cut by 1 base and J by 2 bases, with 11 bases left in between. CDR3 bases: TGCAGTGCTAGAGCGGGATATGAAAACACTGAAGCTTTCTTT. This gives the protein CSARAGYENTEAFF.

A remark on this clonotype: A much larger clone differs from this one at a single base, so this may be a read error. The DNA for the CDR3 is TGCAGTGCTATCCCCGGGGCAAAGGTATCCTACGAGCAGTACTTC. Protein product: CSAIPGAKVSYEQYF. This chain uses TRBV20-1 with TRBJ2-7, with D tentatively TRBD1 or TRBD2 (5 bases each). CDR3 length: 15 amino acids. In germline, CDR1 is DFQATT, CDR2 SNEGSKA (reference sequence). Trimming removed 4 bases at V and 1 base at J, with 17 bases between.

This clonotype was seen at least ten times. The chain couples TRBV5-1 to TRBJ2-7, with D perhaps given as TRBD1 or TRBD2 (5 bases each). The V end was cut by 1 base, the J end by 4 bases, with 18 bases between. The germline V gene has CDR1 SGHRS and CDR2 YFSETQ. The CDR3 is 16 residues long. The CDR3 loop is CASSLKDFGGFYEQYF. In DNA, the CDR3 is TGCGCCAGCAGCTTGAAGGACTTTGGGGGTTTTTACGAGCAGTACTTC.

For this clonotype: The junction differs from germline at one of its ends, possibly a read error. This sequence joins TRBV7-9 and TRBJ1-3; D gene unclear. Germline lookup yields CDR1 SEHNR and CDR2 FQNEAQ (reference sequence). The CDR3 loop spans 14 amino acids. The CDR3: CASSFGPPGSTIYF. The CDR3 coding sequence is TGTGCCAGCAGCTTCGGACCTCCTGGAAGCACCATATATTTT.

This clonotype has at least ten counts. This chain connects TRBV3-1 to TRBJ1-1; 9 nucleotides match TRBD1. The CDR3 is 14 residues long. V shed 4 bases and J 7 bases; nucleotides not matched to a gene: 7. Germline-derived CDR1 and CDR2 are LGHDT and YNNKEL (reference sequence). CDR3 residues: CASSPGQGIGEAFF. CDR3 in DNA: TGTGCCAGCAGCCCGGGACAGGGAATCGGTGAAGCTTTCTTT.

This clonotype was seen ten or more times. The V and J genes are TRBV12-5 and TRBJ2-7; TRBD1 matches 11 bases. The V segment lost 6 bases and the J segment 5 bases; nucleotides outside the gene matches: 9. From germline, CDR1 is LGHNT and CDR2 FRNRAP. The CDR3 contains 15 residues. The CDR3 DNA follows: TGTGCTAGTGGAGAATCCCGGACAGGGGGCCACGAGCAGTACTTC. This sequence encodes CASGESRTGGHEQYF.

CDR3 DNA sequence: TGTGCCAGCAGCTTTAGCGGGAAAGAGACCCAGTACTTC. This encodes CASSFSGKETQYF. The J gene is TRBJ2-5, the V gene TRBV11-2; 8 positions match TRBD2. After removal of 3 bases from V and 3 bases from J, the junction contained 0 bases not matched to a gene. The CDR3 loop spans 13 amino acids. Per the germline V gene, CDR1 is SGHAT and CDR2 is FQNNGV.